This is a list of T cell receptor beta chains from one sample in a study of Ad26.COV2.S vaccination and SARS-CoV-2 variants. Profiling relied on immunoSEQ multiplex PCR, and the TCRdb table lists in-frame clones only, not all of them. The sample lists about 320,000 clones, about 86% occurring once. Here the sequenced sample was peripheral blood, taken in a trial of Ad26.COV2.S vaccine versus placebo. These receptors originate from a person between 18 and 65 years old who received the Ad26.COV2.S COVID-19 vaccine or a placebo. Each CDR3 is given with its conserved first and last residue. A D gene is named only where the DNA matches it firmly. Only some rows state a clone size, as once, few, many or a class for expanded clones.

>few|.|TRBV12-3/TRBV12-4|TRBJ1-2
TGTGCCAGCAGTGCCCCAAGGCGAGAGGGCTACACCTTC
CASSAPRREGYTF
>.|TRBD2|TRBV7-2|TRBJ2-1
TGTGCCAGCAGCTTACTCCGCGGGGGGGCAGGGGAGCAGTTCTTC
CASSLLRGGAGEQFF
>.|.|TRBV5-1|TRBJ1-2
TGCGCCAGCAGCATCACCCTGCTAAGTGATGGCTACACCTTC
CASSITLLSDGYTF
>.|TRBD1|TRBV5-6|TRBJ1-1
TGTGCCAGCAGCTTCGGACAGGGGGCAAAGAACACTGAAGCTTTCTTT
CASSFGQGAKNTEAFF
>.|.|TRBV23-1|TRBJ1-6
TGCGCCAGCACTCGGGGGGGAACCCGTTTGTCACCCCTCCACTTT
CASTRGGTRLSPLHF
>.|TRBD2|TRBV25-1|TRBJ2-1
TGTGCCAGCAGTCCAGGGAGCGGGGGGGCAGATGAGCAGTTCTTC
CASSPGSGGADEQFF
>.|.|TRBV19|TRBJ1-6
TGTGCCACAGCCGACGGGTGGAATTCACCCCTCCACTTT
CATADGWNSPLHF
>once|TRBD1|TRBV4-3|TRBJ1-2
TGCGCCAGCAGCCAAGGGACAGGGAAAGGAGGGGGCTACACCTTC
CASSQGTGKGGGYTF
>.|.|TRBV3-1/TRBV3-2|TRBJ1-2
TGTGCCAGCAGCCAAGTTCTGGCAAACTATGGCTACACCTTC
CASSQVLANYGYTF
>.|.|TRBV5-6|TRBJ2-7
TGTGCCAGCAGCTTCCGCGGATTCGCATACGAGCAGTACTTC
CASSFRGFAYEQYF
>.|TRBD1|TRBV27|TRBJ2-1
TGTGCCACGGGACAGGCCCACAATGAGCAGTTCTTC
CATGQAHNEQFF
>.|TRBD2|TRBV4-3|TRBJ2-3
TGCGCCAGCAGCCAAGATCCAGCGGGGGGGCAGAAAGATACGCAGTATTTT
CASSQDPAGGQKDTQYF
>.|TRBD1|TRBV5-5|TRBJ1-1
TGTGCCAGCAGCTCCTTGACAGGGGCCACTGAAGCTTTCTTT
CASSSLTGATEAFF
>.|.|TRBV9|TRBJ1-5
TGTGCCAGCAGCAAAGACGGGGGGCATCAGCCCCAGCATTTT
CASSKDGGHQPQHF
>.|TRBD2|TRBV7-2|TRBJ2-3
TGTGCCAGCAGCTTAGTTAGCGGGGGGGCCGGGACAGATACGCAGTATTTT
CASSLVSGGAGTDTQYF
>.|.|TRBV10-3|TRBJ2-6
TGTGCCATCAGTGAAGTTCCCTTCTCTGGGGCCAACGTCCTGACTTTC
CAISEVPFSGANVLTF
>once|.|TRBV6-2/TRBV6-3|TRBJ2-5
TGTGCCAGCAGTTACGTGGGGTACCAAGAGACCCAGTACTTC
CASSYVGYQETQYF
>.|.|TRBV20-1|TRBJ1-4
TGCAGTGCTAGTCCTGTTGAAAAACTGTTTTTT
CSASPVEKLFF
>.|.|TRBV6-1|TRBJ2-3
TGTGCCAGCAGTGAATTGGGGTTGAGCACAGATACGCAGTATTTT
CASSELGLSTDTQYF
>.|.|TRBV19|TRBJ1-4
TGTGCCAGTAGAAGGACGGGGGAGGGAAAACTGTTTTTT
CASRRTGEGKLFF
>.|.|TRBV20-1|TRBJ1-2
TGCAGTGCTAGGAGGGCCGGATCTTACACCTTC
CSARRAGSYTF
>.|.|TRBV30|TRBJ1-1
TGTGCCTGGAGAAGAAGCACTGAAGCTTTCTTT
CAWRRSTEAFF
>.|.|TRBV5-4|TRBJ1-1
TGTGCCAGCAGCTCCAGGGGAAAGGGAACTGAAGCTTTCTTT
CASSSRGKGTEAFF
>.|TRBD2|TRBV10-3|TRBJ2-7
TGTGCCACCTGGACTAGCGGGGGAGCGGGCGAGCAGTACTTC
CATWTSGGAGEQYF
>.|.|TRBV2|TRBJ2-7
TGTGCCAGCAACTCAGGGGTCTACGAGCAGTACTTC
CASNSGVYEQYF
>.|.|TRBV6-5|TRBJ1-3
TGTGCCAGCAGTAACGGGGCTTACGGAAACACCATATATTTT
CASSNGAYGNTIYF
>.|.|TRBV19|TRBJ2-2
TGTGCCAGTAGCGAGAGGAACCCCGGGGAGCTGTTTTTT
CASSERNPGELFF
>.|.|TRBV7-2|TRBJ1-5
TGTGCCAGCAGCTTAGGGGGCGCGAGGCAGCCCCAGCATTTT
CASSLGGARQPQHF
>few|.|TRBV9|TRBJ1-2
TGTGCCAGCAGCGCCTACCCCGGACAGTCCGGCTACACCTTC
CASSAYPGQSGYTF
>once|.|TRBV7-9|TRBJ1-1
TGTGCCAGCAGCAAAGGATGGGCTACTGAAGCTTTCTTT
CASSKGWATEAFF
>.|.|TRBV11-2|TRBJ2-7
TGTGCCAGCAGCGCTGCAAGGTACGAGCAGTACTTC
CASSAARYEQYF
>.|TRBD2|TRBV30|TRBJ2-3
TGTGCCTGGCGACTAGCGGGGGATACGCAGTATTTT
CAWRLAGDTQYF
>.|TRBD2|TRBV5-4|TRBJ2-5
TGTGCCAGCAGCTTTCTAGCGGGGGGGACAGAGACCCAGTACTTC
CASSFLAGGTETQYF
>.|.|TRBV6-2/TRBV6-3|TRBJ2-4
TGTGCCAGCAGTTACAGCACCGCTCGTAGCCAAGGAAACATTCAGTACTTC
CASSYSTARSQGNIQYF
>.|.|TRBV7-9|TRBJ1-2
TGTGCCAGCAGCTTATCAAGCATTAACAGCCCCTACACCTTC
CASSLSSINSPYTF
>.|.|TRBV3-1/TRBV3-2|TRBJ1-3
TGTGCCAGCAGCTTTCGAAACTTTAATCTGGGAAACACCATATATTTT
CASSFRNFNLGNTIYF
>.|TRBD2|TRBV4-1|TRBJ2-7
TGCGCCAGCAGCCCAGCGGGGTCAGGTTACGAGCAGTACTTC
CASSPAGSGYEQYF
>once|TRBD2|TRBV24-1|TRBJ2-3
TGTGCCACCAGTGATTCCCGAACTAGCGGGGGTGCAGATACGCAGTATTTT
CATSDSRTSGGADTQYF
>.|.|TRBV12-3/TRBV12-4|TRBJ1-2
TGTGCCAGCAGTTTAACGGGGGCTGATGGCTACACCTTC
CASSLTGADGYTF
>.|.|TRBV5-4|TRBJ1-1
TGTGCCAGCAGCCTCAGGAGCACTGAAGCTTTCTTT
CASSLRSTEAFF